Each of the 5 T cell receptor beta chains below was sequenced from the same sample in a study of CD8+ T cells in alopecia areata. Once RNA had been extracted, it was reverse transcribed into cDNA to act as the sequencing template. The protocol was immunoSEQ multiplex PCR, while the TCRdb copy is restricted to in-frame clones and leaves out a portion. This table has approximately 140,000 clones, about 89% appearing once. The specimen was CD8+ T cells sorted from blood, collected at week 0. The receptors here all came from a human donor with alopecia areata.

V usage is TRBV9 and J usage is TRBJ1-5; unclear D gene. CDR1 is SGDLS and CDR2 is YYNGEE in the germline V gene. The CDR3 consists of 14 residues. V gave up 2 bases and J gave up 5 bases, with 11 bases separating them. The CDR3 protein is CASSVGSGHQPQHF. Here the CDR3 DNA reads TGTGCCAGCAGCGTGGGATCGGGCCATCAGCCCCAGCATTTT.

V usage is TRBV5-6 and J usage is TRBJ2-1; 8 bases line up with TRBD2. This CDR3 contains 15 residues. Germline V gene data show CDR1 as SGHDT and CDR2 as YYEEEE. The J segment lost 1 base and the V segment lost 2 bases, leaving 2 bases of the junction unmatched. The CDR3 nucleotides read TGTGCCAGCAGCTTTCAGCGGGAGTCCTACAATGAGCAGTTCTTC. Translated, it gives CASSFQRESYNEQFF.

The rearrangement links TRBV7-9 to TRBJ2-7, with 8 bases fitting TRBD1. Losses at the gene ends were 5 bases for V and 6 bases for J; bases not matched to a gene: 9. The CDR3 sequence is 14 residues long. Germline CDR1 and CDR2: SEHNR and FQNEAQ (reference sequence). CDR3 DNA sequence: TGTGCCAGCAGCCTGGCGACAGGGGCGGGCGAGCAGTACTTC. It specifies CASSLATGAGEQYF.

J is TRBJ1-1 and V is TRBV19; 10 positions match TRBD1. V was pared by 1 base and J by 3 bases, with 2 bases of the junction left unmatched. Germline V gives CDR1 LNHDA, CDR2 SQIVND (reference sequence). The CDR3 loop spans 15 amino acids. CDR3 nucleotides: TGTGCCAGTAGTATAGGACAGGGGGCGGACACTGAAGCTTTCTTT. Its translation: CASSIGQGADTEAFF. The full variable domain, rest sourced from reference TRBV19 and TRBJ1-1, is DGGITQSPKYLFRKEGQNVTLSCEQNLNHDAMYWYRQDPGQGLRLIYYSQIVNDFQKGDIAEGYSVSREKKESFPLTVTSAQKNPTAFYLCASSIGQGADTEAFFGQGTRLTVV.

The V gene is TRBV27, the J gene TRBJ2-7, with 7 bases fitting TRBD1. From germline, CDR1 is MNHEY and CDR2 SMNVEV (reference sequence). The CDR3 spans 15 residues. J gave up 1 base and V 5 bases, and 8 bases lay outside the gene matches. The CDR3 bases are TGTGCCAGCAGTCCCACCGGGACAGAATCCTACGAGCAGTACTTC. Its protein product is CASSPTGTESYEQYF.